The clone carrying this T cell receptor beta chain was observed a handful of times. As yet, its antigen is unknown. TCRdb reprocessed the 5' RACE reads with MiXCR, giving one entry per CDR3 protein. Found here are about 470,000 distinct CDR3 sequences, roughly a quarter of them singletons; the top ten hold roughly 3%. The sample is drawn from a study of identical twins. General study results and limits: With beta out-of-frame sequences, excess sharing by twins was weaker.

The CDR3 runs to 14 residues. CDR1 DFQATT and CDR2 SNEGSKA come from the germline V gene (reference sequence). V lost 0 bases, J lost 1 base, and 7 bases lay in between. The sample was also reused in another study, on T cells expressing NK-cell markers. According to that study: The dominant NKG2C+ clonotypes represented roughly 1.0-7.5% of CD8+ T cells in over 5 donors. Once again these clonotypes came out on top in the CD3+CD56-NKG2C+ fraction of a handful of donors.

The rearrangement links TRBV20-1 to TRBJ1-3; D call uncertain. The clonotype originates from a woman under 30 in good health. Sequencing was done on a sample of CD4+ T cells sorted from blood. This CDR3 is CSARDLTSGNTIYF. CDR3 sequence (DNA): TGCAGTGCTAGAGATCTGACGTCTGGAAACACCATATATTTT.